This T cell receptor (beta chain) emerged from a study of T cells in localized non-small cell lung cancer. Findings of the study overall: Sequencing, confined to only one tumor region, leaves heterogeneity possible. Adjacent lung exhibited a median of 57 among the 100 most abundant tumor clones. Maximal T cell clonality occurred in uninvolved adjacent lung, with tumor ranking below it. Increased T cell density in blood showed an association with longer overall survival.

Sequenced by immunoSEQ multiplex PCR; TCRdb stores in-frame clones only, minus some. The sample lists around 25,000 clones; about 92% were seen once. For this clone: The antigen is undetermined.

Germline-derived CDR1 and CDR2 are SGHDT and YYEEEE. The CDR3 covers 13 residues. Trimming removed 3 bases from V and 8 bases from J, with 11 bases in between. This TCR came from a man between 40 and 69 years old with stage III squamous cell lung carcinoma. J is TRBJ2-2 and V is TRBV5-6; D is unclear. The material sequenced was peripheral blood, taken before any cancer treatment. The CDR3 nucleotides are TGTGCCAGCAGCTACGACTCGGGTGGGGAGCTGTTTTTT. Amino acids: CASSYDSGGELFF.